Below, 10 T cell receptor beta chains from the same sample are listed, as sequenced in a study of blood T cell repertoires in COVID-19. Clones were read by immunoSEQ multiplex PCR, and TCRdb kept only the in-frame ones, dropping some. Among around 100,000 clones listed, 65% to 85% were seen once. Sequences were obtained from peripheral blood. The receptors here all came from a woman aged 60-70 years with acute or convalescent COVID-19.

This clone appeared a single time. The V and J genes are TRBV27 and TRBJ2-2; 10 bases match TRBD2. Germline loops: CDR1 MNHEY, CDR2 SMNVEV (reference sequence). This CDR3 has 14 amino acids. The ends lost 6 bases at V and 4 bases at J; junction bases unmatched: 2. For the CDR3, the DNA is TGTGCCAGCAGGGTAGCGGGGGGCACCGGGGAGCTGTTTTTT. Translation: CASRVAGGTGELFF.

The gene calls are TRBV7-9 and TRBJ2-1; 11 bases fit TRBD1. CDR1 and CDR2 from the germline V gene are SEHNR and FQNEAQ (reference sequence). The CDR3 is made up of 18 amino acids. J lost 4 bases, V lost 5 bases, and 13 bases had no gene match. As DNA, the CDR3 is TGTGCCAGCAGCCCAACCCCCGGGACAGGGGGGCATTACAATGAGCAGTTCTTC. It encodes CASSPTPGTGGHYNEQFF.

The table lists this clone with a few counts. The CDR3 nucleotides read TGTGCCAGCTCACCACTGGGCGGGGGGCGGAACACTGAAGCTTTCTTT. Translation gives CASSPLGGGRNTEAFF. The V and J genes are TRBV18 and TRBJ1-1, with D possibly matching TRBD1 (6 bases). V was trimmed by 1 base and J by 1 base, leaving 13 bases between them. This CDR3 spans 16 amino acids. Germline V lookup: CDR1 KGHSH, CDR2 LQKENI.

The chain recombines TRBV4-3 with TRBJ1-5; the D gene is possibly TRBD1 (6 bases). V lost 1 base to trimming and J lost 5 bases, with 18 bases between them. The CDR3 extends over 17 amino acids. Per the germline V gene, CDR1 is LGHNA and CDR2 is YSLEER. CDR3 DNA sequence: TGCGCCAGCAGCCAAGGGGGGGGGCGCGACCCTCATCAGCCCCAGCATTTT. Its translation is CASSQGGGRDPHQPQHF.

This clone was observed a few times. The V and J genes are TRBV7-3 and TRBJ2-3; D unclear. V lost 5 bases and J 5 bases, leaving 11 bases between the germline ends. CDR1 and CDR2 (germline): SGHTA, FQGTGA. This CDR3 is 13 amino acids long. CDR3 DNA: TGTGCCAGCAGCAAGAATGCGGTAGATACGCAGTATTTT. The encoded protein is CASSKNAVDTQYF.

This clone occurred a few times. The chain recombines TRBV2 with TRBJ1-3; weak D call: TRBD1 (5 bases). Per the germline V gene, CDR1 is SNHLY and CDR2 is FYNNEI. The CDR3 loop spans 14 amino acids. V was trimmed by 5 bases and J by 7 bases, leaving 15 bases between them. The CDR3 DNA reads TGTGCCAGCAGTCCGCAGGGATTCGGTAACACCATATATTTT. As protein: CASSPQGFGNTIYF.

The rearrangement joins TRBV28 to TRBJ2-7; 7 positions agree with TRBD1. The V gene end was trimmed by 6 bases and the J gene end by 7 bases; junction bases not matched to a gene: 12. Per the germline V gene, CDR1 is MDHEN and CDR2 is SYDVKM. This CDR3 comprises 14 residues. For the CDR3, the DNA is TGTGCCAGCAGCCTTACAGGGGAACTAAGGGAGCAGTACTTC. Translated: CASSLTGELREQYF. The complete variable domain, with remaining parts taken from reference TRBV28 and TRBJ2-7, reads DVKVTQSSRYLVKRTGEKVFLECVQDMDHENMFWYRQDPGLGLRLIYFSYDVKMKEKGDIPEGYSVSREKKERFSLILESASTNQTSMYLCASSLTGELREQYFGPGTRLTVT.

The gene calls are TRBV3-1 (or the pseudogene TRBV3-2) and TRBJ1-3, with 7 bases lining up with TRBD1. The V and J ends lost 3 bases and 3 bases, in that order; junction bases with no gene match: 8. Germline V lookup: CDR1 LGHDT, CDR2 YNNKEL (reference sequence). CDR3 length: 16 amino acids. CDR3 DNA sequence: TGTGCCAGCAGCCAGCAGACAGGGCTTGGTGGAAACACCATATATTTT. The encoded protein is CASSQQTGLGGNTIYF.

This sequence joins TRBV5-8 and TRBJ1-3; D remains unclear. The germline V gene encodes CDR1 SGHTS and CDR2 YDEGEE. The CDR3 totals 13 residues. The ends were cut back, 4 bases at V and 3 bases at J, with 8 bases in the middle. Written as DNA, the CDR3 is TGTGCCAGCAGCCCACTGGTTGGAAACACCATATATTTT. Translating it yields CASSPLVGNTIYF. Together with reference TRBV5-8 and TRBJ1-3, the CDR3 gives the full variable domain: EAGVTQSPTHLIKTRGQQATLRCSPISGHTSVYWYQQALGLGLQFLLWYDEGEERNRGNFPPRFSGRQFPNYSSELNVNALELEDSALYLCASSPLVGNTIYFGEGSWLTVV.

The chain couples TRBV30 to TRBJ1-6; D is perhaps TRBD1 (5 bases). CDR3 size: 15 residues. The germline V and J ends were trimmed by 0 bases and 9 bases, with 15 bases remaining between them. The V gene's germline CDR1 is GTSNPN and CDR2 SVGIG (reference sequence). In DNA form, the CDR3 reads TGTGCCTGGAGTGTTATCGGGCAGGGAGGTTCACCCCTCCACTTT. It is translated as CAWSVIGQGGSPLHF.